This T cell receptor (beta chain) comes out of a study of cytomegalovirus exposure and HLA in healthy donors. Overall study findings and caveats: According to reports, the classifier identified cytomegalovirus status with high specificity and sensitivity. With DRB1 most and HLA-C fewest, TCR association rates differed between HLA loci in a later analysis. Information on immune exposure was restricted to one variable (CMV serostatus). Owing to their indistinguishability, certain V segments, notably TRBV6-2 and TRBV6-3, were excluded.

Germline CDR1 is KGHSH and CDR2 is LQKENI. With V trimmed by 3 bases and J by 2 bases, 1 base remained unmatched. The CDR3 consists of 14 residues. For this clone: Its target is not known.

PCR amplification relied on 60 Vbeta primers (plus 13 Jbeta primers). Here immunoSEQ multiplex PCR was the method, and the copy in TCRdb shows in-frame clones only, minus some. The table has 85,000 to 100,000 clones, over 65% seen once. The chain joins TRBV18 to TRBJ2-7, with 10 positions matching TRBD1. Material for sequencing was PBMCs. The clonotype originates from a woman aged 55 to 70 in good health and CMV-seronegative. The CDR3 DNA reads TGTGCCAGCTCACCGGGACAGGGGCCCTACGAGCAGTACTTC. This sequence encodes CASSPGQGPYEQYF.